One sample yielded the 4 T cell receptor beta chains listed below, sequenced in a study of immune evolution from preneoplasia to lung adenocarcinoma (dated by TCRdb to the early 2020s). The method behind the library was the immunoSEQ multiplex PCR assay. Drawn from immuneACCESS, this table holds only the in-frame rearrangements with V and J called that TCRdb kept. Clones are partly lost; checked studies trace under half to an unresolved V gene and leave the rest unexplained. For this sample the table gives 5,800 or so clones, of which 80% were detected only once. The ten most abundant clones make up under 14% of the sample. The sequencing sample was made of FFPE minimally invasive lung adenocarcinoma tissue. Interpreted using the paper, the cell subset or site label stands for: micro-invasive lung adenocarcinoma (MIA). These receptors originate from a person aged 60-79 years with lung adenocarcinoma.

This clone was picked up one time. This rearrangement joins TRBV27 to TRBJ2-1; D gene ambiguous. Trimming shortened V by 4 bases and J by 8 bases, and 15 bases separated the two germline ends. Germline CDR1 and CDR2: MNHEY and SMNVEV (reference sequence). The CDR3 has 14 amino acids. The CDR3 loop is CASSYRLGADEQFF. The CDR3 DNA reads TGTGCCAGCAGTTACCGGTTAGGCGCTGATGAGCAGTTCTTC.

The V and J genes are TRBV30 and TRBJ2-5, with D perhaps matching TRBD2 (6 bases). This CDR3 is built from 12 residues. Trimming took off 2 bases at V and 5 bases at J, with 9 bases between the two ends. Per the germline V gene, CDR1 is GTSNPN and CDR2 is SVGIG (reference sequence). CDR3 region: CAWSFGGETQYF. For the CDR3, the DNA is TGTGCCTGGAGTTTTGGGGGGGAGACCCAGTACTTC.

The chain carries TRBV5-4 and TRBJ2-1, with 11 positions matching TRBD2. CDR3 length equals 16 residues. Unmatched junction bases numbered 10, after V lost 4 bases and J lost 7 bases. Germline-derived CDR1 and CDR2 are SGHNT and YYREEE (reference sequence). The CDR3 here is CASSKLAGGTGNEQFF. For the CDR3, the DNA is TGTGCCAGCAGCAAGTTAGCGGGAGGGACTGGAAATGAGCAGTTCTTC.

This clone appeared once. The chain links TRBV5-8 to TRBJ2-2; D is unresolved. Germline CDR1 is SGHTS and CDR2 is YDEGEE. This CDR3 comprises 15 residues. The V gene lost 3 bases and the J gene lost 6 bases, with 15 bases spanning the gap. CDR3 nucleotides: TGTGCCAGCAGCTATAACAGAGGACCCGCCGGGGAGCTGTTTTTT. Its protein is CASSYNRGPAGELFF.